The 20 T cell receptor beta chains below come from one sample, sequenced in a study of T-cell reconstitution after alpha-beta-depleted transplantation in children. A library of TCRbeta sequences, prepared with unique molecular identifiers, was generated. TCRdb reanalysed the PCR reads using MiXCR and keeps one entry per CDR3 protein. The sample yields 250,000 or so distinct CDR3 sequences, under 9.5% seen once. The source material was PBMCs, mostly from graft donor cells, sampled 180 days after TCRalphabeta/CD19-depleted stem cell transplant. The receptors originated from a male patient younger than 18 who had a stem cell transplant for acute lymphoblastic leukemia, so the T cells may come from the graft donor.

V is TRBV24-1 and J is TRBJ2-1; 8 bases are a match to TRBD2. V dropped 6 bases and J dropped 14; count of bases not matched to a gene: 8. The CDR3 totals 12 residues. Germline V gene data show CDR1 as KGHDR and CDR2 as SFDVKD. The DNA of the CDR3 is TGTGCCACCAGTACTGAGCGGGGGCCCGAGTTCTTC. Translation gives CATSTERGPEFF.

This clonotype was counted many times. The chain carries TRBV7-2 and TRBJ1-6, with D possibly TRBD1 on 6 matching bases. The V gene lost 7 bases and the J gene lost 9 bases, with 7 bases spanning the gap. The CDR3 has 11 residues. The germline V gene has CDR1 SGHTA and CDR2 FQGNSA. The DNA for the CDR3 is TGTGCCAGCACCAGGGGTTCACCCCTCCACTTT. It is translated as CASTRGSPLHF. Full variable domain (rest looked up from reference TRBV7-2 and TRBJ1-6): GAGVSQSPSNKVTEKGKDVELRCDPISGHTALYWYRQSLGQGLEFLIYFQGNSAPDKSGLPSDRFSAERTGGSVSTLTIQRTQQEDSAVYLCASTRGSPLHFGNGTRLTVT.

The chain carries TRBV21-1 and TRBJ2-3. TRBV21-1 is annotated as a pseudogene. CDR3 size: 15 residues. CDR3 coding DNA: TGTGCCAGCAGCAATGACCGGAAAAGCACAGATACGCAGTATTTT. Protein: CASSNDRKSTDTQYF.

The sample holds many counts of this clonotype. The chain combines TRBV3-1 with TRBJ2-1; TRBD2 agrees at 10 bases. Germline CDR1 LGHDT, CDR2 YNNKEL (reference sequence). The CDR3 consists of 15 residues. V dropped 0 bases and J dropped 10; count of bases not matched to a gene: 6. The CDR3 is CASSQDLLAGDEQFF. DNA of the CDR3: TGTGCCAGCAGCCAAGATTTGCTAGCGGGGGACGAGCAGTTCTTC.

This clonotype was seen more than once but under ten times. This chain links TRBV29-1 with TRBJ1-4; no reliable D call. V gave up 6 bases and J gave up 4 bases, with 12 bases separating them. Germline V gene lookup returns CDR1 SQVTM and CDR2 ANQGSEA. The CDR3 runs to 13 residues. The CDR3, as DNA: TGCAGCGTCGTTGACGGATTTAATGAAAAACTGTTTTTT. Translated: CSVVDGFNEKLFF.

There are many counts of this clonotype. The chain links TRBV2 to TRBJ2-1, with 7 bases lining up with TRBD2. V lost 10 bases to trimming and J lost 5 bases; unmatched junction nucleotides: 14. CDR3 length equals 15 residues. Germline CDR1 reads SNHLY; CDR2 reads FYNNEI. CDR3 nucleotides: TGTGCCACTAAAGAGCGGCTAGCGGCTAACAATGAGCAGTTCTTC. Its protein is CATKERLAANNEQFF.

This clonotype was seen repeatedly, ten times or more. J is TRBJ1-4 and V is TRBV4-2, with D perhaps matching TRBD1 (6 bases). V was cut by 0 bases and J by 3 bases, with 11 bases left in between. Germline CDR1 and CDR2: LGHNA and YNFKEQ. The CDR3 sequence is 16 residues long. The CDR3 sequence: CASSQDRGGPNEKLFF. CDR3 sequence (DNA): TGTGCCAGCAGCCAAGATCGAGGGGGGCCTAATGAAAAACTGTTTTTT.

This clonotype was seen many times. V and J are TRBV18 and TRBJ1-6; D not certain. The V gene lost 4 bases and the J gene lost 3 bases, with 4 bases spanning the gap. CDR1 is KGHSH and CDR2 is LQKENI in the germline V gene. This CDR3 has 13 residues. The CDR3 here is CASSQGYNSPLHF. Here the CDR3 DNA reads TGTGCCAGCTCACAGGGCTATAATTCACCCCTCCACTTT.

This clonotype has at least ten counts. DNA for the CDR3: TGCGCCAGCAGCCTCGGCTTTGCGACAGGGAAGGATACGCAGTATTTT. This gives the protein CASSLGFATGKDTQYF. This chain uses TRBV5-1 with TRBJ2-3, with 7 positions matching TRBD1. The CDR3 spans 16 residues. The germline gives CDR1 SGHRS, CDR2 YFSETQ. The V and J ends lost 4 bases and 6 bases, in that order; junction bases with no gene match: 14.

The sample holds many counts of this clonotype. V is TRBV10-3 and J is TRBJ2-7; D might be TRBD1 (6 bases). CDR1 and CDR2 (germline): ENHRY, SYGVKD. This CDR3 region has 12 residues. Trimming removed 8 bases from V and 0 bases from J, with 8 bases in between. The CDR3 loop is CAIQGNSYEQYF. CDR3 in DNA: TGTGCCATCCAGGGGAACTCCTACGAGCAGTACTTC.

This clonotype was found many times. The chain carries TRBV5-1 and TRBJ1-1; maybe TRBD1 (5 bases). V lost 1 base, J lost 4 bases, and 11 bases lay in between. The CDR3 consists of 14 residues. Germline CDR1 SGHRS, CDR2 YFSETQ. DNA for the CDR3: TGCGCCAGCAGCTTGTATCGGGGCGGCACTGAAGCTTTCTTT. This codes for CASSLYRGGTEAFF.

This clonotype has at least ten counts. The CDR3 here is CASSQVLLDTEAFF. The CDR3, as DNA: TGTGCCAGCAGCCAAGTGTTATTGGACACTGAAGCTTTCTTT. V usage is TRBV3-1 and J usage is TRBJ1-1, with D hard to call. The CDR3 runs 14 residues. CDR1 and CDR2 (germline): LGHDT, YNNKEL (reference sequence). The V end was cut by 1 base, the J end by 3 bases, with 9 bases between.

This clonotype has at least ten counts. The gene calls are TRBV19 and TRBJ1-2; tentatively, D is TRBD1 (5 bases). V dropped 5 bases and J dropped 4 bases, with 17 bases sitting between them. The CDR3 loop spans 15 amino acids. The germline gives CDR1 LNHDA, CDR2 SQIVND (reference sequence). In nucleotides, the CDR3 is TGTGCCAGTAGTTCTAAACCCGGGACCGTCTATGGCTACACCTTC. Amino acid sequence: CASSSKPGTVYGYTF.

This clonotype was found many times. V is TRBV4-3 and J is TRBJ2-5; maybe TRBD1 (5 bases). CDR1 is LGHNA and CDR2 is YSLEER in the germline V gene. Trimming left V 1 base short and J 4 bases short, with 10 bases between. The length of the CDR3 is 14 residues. The CDR3 here is CASSQGQGPETQYF. The DNA of the CDR3 is TGCGCCAGCAGCCAAGGGCAGGGTCCAGAGACCCAGTACTTC.

The chain recombines TRBV6-4 with TRBJ1-5; 10 positions match TRBD1. CDR3 size: 19 residues. The germline V gene has CDR1 MRHNA and CDR2 SNTAGT. V was clipped by 11 bases and J by 5 bases; unmatched bases: 24. CDR3 sequence: CAFSLGPYLDRGRDQPQHF. The DNA of the CDR3 is TGTGCCTTCAGTTTGGGCCCATACCTCGACAGGGGGCGAGATCAGCCCCAGCATTTT.

This clonotype occurred many times. V gene TRBV18 combines with J gene TRBJ1-2; 9 bases are a match to TRBD1. The germline V gene encodes CDR1 KGHSH and CDR2 LQKENI. Losses at the gene ends were 3 bases for V and 8 bases for J; bases not matched to a gene: 7. There are 14 residues in the CDR3. The CDR3: CASSPLQGTGGYTF. DNA for the CDR3: TGTGCCAGCTCACCGCTACAGGGGACAGGGGGCTACACCTTC.

At least ten counts were recorded for this clonotype. This chain uses TRBV6-5 with TRBJ1-1; TRBD1 agrees at 7 bases. V trimming: 6 bases; J trimming: 10 bases; junction bases outside the gene matches: 14. The length of the CDR3 is 14 residues. Germline V gene data show CDR1 as MNHEY and CDR2 as SVGAGI. CDR3 residues: CASRLTGDGLVAFF. As DNA, the CDR3 is TGTGCCAGCAGACTTACAGGGGACGGGTTGGTAGCTTTCTTT.

This clonotype was counted between two and nine times. The gene calls are TRBV18 and TRBJ2-7; the match to TRBD2 covers 13 bases. The CDR3 covers 16 residues. Germline V CDR1 and CDR2: KGHSH, LQKENI. Trimming removed 3 bases from V and 4 bases from J; junction bases left unmatched: 6. The CDR3 coding sequence is TGTGCCAGCTCACCGCCGGGGACTAGCGGGAATTACGAGCAGTACTTC. Protein: CASSPPGTSGNYEQYF.

In this sample, this clonotype turned up many times. The V call is TRBV3-1, the J call TRBJ2-5, with D tentatively TRBD1 (5 bases). CDR1 is LGHDT, CDR2 YNNKEL, per germline (reference sequence). The CDR3 length is 14 residues. Deletions cut 4 bases from V and 0 bases from J, with 9 bases between. The CDR3 is CASSRTGHQETQYF. CDR3 bases: TGTGCCAGCAGCCGTACAGGACACCAAGAGACCCAGTACTTC.

This clonotype was observed at least ten times. The chain combines TRBV7-2 with TRBJ1-5, with 8 nucleotides matching TRBD1. CDR1 and CDR2 from the germline V gene are SGHTA and FQGNSA. Losses at the gene ends were 4 bases for V and 3 bases for J; bases not matched to a gene: 5. The CDR3 runs 15 residues. The CDR3 sequence is CASSSRTGSNQPQHF. As DNA, the CDR3 is TGTGCCAGCAGCTCTAGGACAGGGTCCAATCAGCCCCAGCATTTT.